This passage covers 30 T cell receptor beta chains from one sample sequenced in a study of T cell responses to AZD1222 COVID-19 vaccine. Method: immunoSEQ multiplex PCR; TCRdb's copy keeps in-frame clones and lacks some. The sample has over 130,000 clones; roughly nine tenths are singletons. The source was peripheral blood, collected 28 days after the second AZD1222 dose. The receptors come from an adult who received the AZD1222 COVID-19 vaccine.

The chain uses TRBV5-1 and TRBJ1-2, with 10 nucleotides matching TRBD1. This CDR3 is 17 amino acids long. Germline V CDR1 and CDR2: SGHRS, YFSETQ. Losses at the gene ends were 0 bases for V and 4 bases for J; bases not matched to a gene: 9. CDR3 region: CASSLGGQGNLGYGYTF. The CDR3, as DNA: TGCGCCAGCAGCTTGGGGGGACAGGGGAATTTGGGCTATGGCTACACCTTC.

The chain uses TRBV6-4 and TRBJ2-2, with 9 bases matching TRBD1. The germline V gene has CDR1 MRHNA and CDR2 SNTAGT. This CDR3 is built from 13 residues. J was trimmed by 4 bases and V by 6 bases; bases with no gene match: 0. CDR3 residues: CASRGQGTGELFF. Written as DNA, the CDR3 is TGTGCCAGCAGGGGACAGGGCACCGGGGAGCTGTTTTTT.

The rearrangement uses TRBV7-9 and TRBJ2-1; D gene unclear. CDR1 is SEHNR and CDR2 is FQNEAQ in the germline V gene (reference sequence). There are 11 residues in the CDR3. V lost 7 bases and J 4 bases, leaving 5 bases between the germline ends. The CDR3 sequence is CASTLYNEQFF. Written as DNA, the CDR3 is TGTGCCAGCACCCTGTACAATGAGCAGTTCTTC. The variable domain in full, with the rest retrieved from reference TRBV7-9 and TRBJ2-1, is DTGVSQNPRHKITKRGQNVTFRCDPISEHNRLYWYRQTLGQGPEFLTYFQNEAQLEKSRLLSDRFSAERPKGSFSTLEIQRTEQGDSAMYLCASTLYNEQFFGPGTRLTVL.

CDR3 sequence reads: CASSLDTEAFF. The CDR3 DNA reads as TGTGCCAGCAGCTTAGACACTGAAGCTTTCTTT. V and J are TRBV7-2 and TRBJ1-1, with D unresolved. This CDR3 is 11 amino acids long. Per the germline V gene, CDR1 is SGHTA and CDR2 is FQGNSA. V was cut by 1 base and J by 3 bases, with 0 bases left in between.

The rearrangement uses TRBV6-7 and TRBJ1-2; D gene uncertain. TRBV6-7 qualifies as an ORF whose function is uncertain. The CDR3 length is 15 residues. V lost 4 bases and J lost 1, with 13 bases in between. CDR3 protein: CASSFGPTSNYGYTF. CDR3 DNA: TGTGCCAGCAGTTTTGGACCGACAAGTAACTATGGCTACACCTTC.

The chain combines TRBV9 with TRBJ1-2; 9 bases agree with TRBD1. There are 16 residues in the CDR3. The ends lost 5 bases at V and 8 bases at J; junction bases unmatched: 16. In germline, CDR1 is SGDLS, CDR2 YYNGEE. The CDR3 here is CASSRGQGPEGGGYTF. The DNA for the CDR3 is TGTGCCAGCAGTCGGGGACAGGGACCCGAAGGGGGGGGCTACACCTTC. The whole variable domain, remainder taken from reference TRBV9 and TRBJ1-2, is DSGVTQTPKHLITATGQRVTLRCSPRSGDLSVYWYQQSLDQGLQFLIQYYNGEERAKGNILERFSAQQFPDLHSELNLSSLELGDSALYFCASSRGQGPEGGGYTFGSGTRLTVV.

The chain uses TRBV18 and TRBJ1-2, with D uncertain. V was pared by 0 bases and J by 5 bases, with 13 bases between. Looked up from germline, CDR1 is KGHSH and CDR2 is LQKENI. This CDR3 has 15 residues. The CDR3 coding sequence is TGTGCCAGCTCACCACCTGCAGGCCGAGGGTATGGCTACACCTTC. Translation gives CASSPPAGRGYGYTF.

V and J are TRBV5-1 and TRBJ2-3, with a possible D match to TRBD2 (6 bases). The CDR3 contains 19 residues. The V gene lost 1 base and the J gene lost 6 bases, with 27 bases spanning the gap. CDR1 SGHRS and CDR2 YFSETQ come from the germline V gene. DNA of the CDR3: TGCGCCAGCAGCTTGAGGGGACTTCACGATTACTTGGGGGAGGATACGCAGTATTTT. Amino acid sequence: CASSLRGLHDYLGEDTQYF.

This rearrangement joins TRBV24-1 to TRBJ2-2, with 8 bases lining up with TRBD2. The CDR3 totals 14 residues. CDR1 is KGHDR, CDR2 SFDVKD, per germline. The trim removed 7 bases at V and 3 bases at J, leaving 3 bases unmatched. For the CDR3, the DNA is TGTGCCACCAGAGCGGGAGAGGACACCGGGGAGCTGTTTTTT. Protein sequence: CATRAGEDTGELFF.

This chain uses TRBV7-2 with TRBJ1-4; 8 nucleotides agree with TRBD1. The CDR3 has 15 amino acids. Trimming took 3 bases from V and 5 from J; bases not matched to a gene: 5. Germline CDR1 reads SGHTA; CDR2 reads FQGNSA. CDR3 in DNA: TGTGCCAGCAGCTTCGCCGGGACAGGAAATGAAAAACTGTTTTTT. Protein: CASSFAGTGNEKLFF. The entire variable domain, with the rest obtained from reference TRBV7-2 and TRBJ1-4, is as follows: GAGVSQSPSNKVTEKGKDVELRCDPISGHTALYWYRQSLGQGLEFLIYFQGNSAPDKSGLPSDRFSAERTGGSVSTLTIQRTQQEDSAVYLCASSFAGTGNEKLFFGSGTQLSVL.

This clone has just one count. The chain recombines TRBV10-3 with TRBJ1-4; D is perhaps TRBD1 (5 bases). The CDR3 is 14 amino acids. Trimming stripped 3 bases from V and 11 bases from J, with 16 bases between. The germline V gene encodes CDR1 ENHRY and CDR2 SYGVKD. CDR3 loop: CAISERDREGKLFF. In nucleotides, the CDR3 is TGTGCCATCAGTGAACGGGACCGAGAAGGGAAACTGTTTTTT.

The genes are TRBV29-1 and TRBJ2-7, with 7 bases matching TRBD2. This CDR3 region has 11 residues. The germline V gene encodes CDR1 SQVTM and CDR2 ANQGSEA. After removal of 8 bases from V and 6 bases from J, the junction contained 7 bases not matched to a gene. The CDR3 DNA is TGCAGCTCTCGACTAGCCGGCGAGCAGTACTTC. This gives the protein CSSRLAGEQYF.

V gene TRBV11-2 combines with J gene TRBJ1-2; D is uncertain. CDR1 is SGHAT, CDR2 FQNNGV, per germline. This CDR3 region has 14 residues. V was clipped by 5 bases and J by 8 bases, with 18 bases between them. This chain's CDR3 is CASSPLAGFRGYTF. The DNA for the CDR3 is TGTGCCAGCAGCCCCCTAGCGGGGTTCAGGGGCTACACCTTC.

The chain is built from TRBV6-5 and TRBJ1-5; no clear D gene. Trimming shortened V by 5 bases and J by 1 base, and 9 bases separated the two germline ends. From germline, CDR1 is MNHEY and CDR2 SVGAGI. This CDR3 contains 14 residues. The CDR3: CASSPGISNQPQHF. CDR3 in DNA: TGTGCCAGCAGTCCCGGCATCAGCAATCAGCCCCAGCATTTT.

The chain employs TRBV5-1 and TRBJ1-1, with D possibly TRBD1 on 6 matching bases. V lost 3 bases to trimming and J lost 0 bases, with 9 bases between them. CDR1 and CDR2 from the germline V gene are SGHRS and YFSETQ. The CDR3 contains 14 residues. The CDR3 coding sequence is TGCGCCAGCAGCTCAGGGGCCCTGAACACTGAAGCTTTCTTT. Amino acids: CASSSGALNTEAFF. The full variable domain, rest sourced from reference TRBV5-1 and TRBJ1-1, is KAGVTQTPRYLIKTRGQQVTLSCSPISGHRSVSWYQQTPGQGLQFLFEYFSETQRNKGNFPGRFSGRQFSNSRSEMNVSTLELGDSALYLCASSSGALNTEAFFGQGTRLTVV.

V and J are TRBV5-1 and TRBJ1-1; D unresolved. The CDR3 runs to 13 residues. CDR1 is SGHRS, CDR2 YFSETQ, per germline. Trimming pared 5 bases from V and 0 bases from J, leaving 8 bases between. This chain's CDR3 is CASSLEMNTEAFF. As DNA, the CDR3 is TGCGCCAGCAGTCTCGAAATGAACACTGAAGCTTTCTTT.

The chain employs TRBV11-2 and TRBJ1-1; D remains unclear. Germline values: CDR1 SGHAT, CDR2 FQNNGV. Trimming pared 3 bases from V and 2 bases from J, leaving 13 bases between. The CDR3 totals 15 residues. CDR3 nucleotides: TGTGCCAGCAGCTTGGCCTCCTCGAGCAACACTGAAGCTTTCTTT. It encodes CASSLASSSNTEAFF. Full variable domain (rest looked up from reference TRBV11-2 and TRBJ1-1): EAGVAQSPRYKIIEKRQSVAFWCNPISGHATLYWYQQILGQGPKLLIQFQNNGVVDDSQLPKDRFSAERLKGVDSTLKIQPAKLEDSAVYLCASSLASSSNTEAFFGQGTRLTVV.

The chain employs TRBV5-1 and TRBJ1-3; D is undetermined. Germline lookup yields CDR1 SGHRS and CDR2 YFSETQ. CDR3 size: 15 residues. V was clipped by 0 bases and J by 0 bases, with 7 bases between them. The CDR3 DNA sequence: TGCGCCAGCAGCTTGGGTCCAAACTCTGGAAACACCATATATTTT. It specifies CASSLGPNSGNTIYF.

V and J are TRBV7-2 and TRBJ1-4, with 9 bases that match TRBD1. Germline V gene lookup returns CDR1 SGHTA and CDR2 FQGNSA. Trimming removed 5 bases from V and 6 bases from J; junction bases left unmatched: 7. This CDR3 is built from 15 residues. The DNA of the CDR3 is TGTGCCAGCAGCCCCTCACAGGGGGCGTATGAAAAACTGTTTTTT. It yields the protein CASSPSQGAYEKLFF.

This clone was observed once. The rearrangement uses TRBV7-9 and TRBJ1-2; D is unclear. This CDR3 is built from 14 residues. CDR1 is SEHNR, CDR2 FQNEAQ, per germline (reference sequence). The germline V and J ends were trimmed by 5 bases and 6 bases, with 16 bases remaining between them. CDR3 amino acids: CASSASWGSHGYTF. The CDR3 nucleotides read TGTGCCAGCAGCGCCAGTTGGGGTAGTCATGGCTACACCTTC.

This CDR3 is CASSQTDRRNTEAFF. As DNA, the CDR3 is TGCGCCAGCAGCCAGACGGACAGGCGGAACACTGAAGCTTTCTTT. The V and J genes are TRBV4-3 and TRBJ1-1; 7 bases agree with TRBD1. The germline V gene has CDR1 LGHNA and CDR2 YSLEER. Trimming cost V 3 bases and J 1 base; bases outside gene matches: 5. CDR3 size: 15 residues.

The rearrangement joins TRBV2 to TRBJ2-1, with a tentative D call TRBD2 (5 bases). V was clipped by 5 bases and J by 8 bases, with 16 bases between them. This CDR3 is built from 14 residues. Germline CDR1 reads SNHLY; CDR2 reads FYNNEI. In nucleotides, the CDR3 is TGTGCCAGCAGTCCCCCCCTGGCCGGGGATGAGCAGTTCTTC. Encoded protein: CASSPPLAGDEQFF.

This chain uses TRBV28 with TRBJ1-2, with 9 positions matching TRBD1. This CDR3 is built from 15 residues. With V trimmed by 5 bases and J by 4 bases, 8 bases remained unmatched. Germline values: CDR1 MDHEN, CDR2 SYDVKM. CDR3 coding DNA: TGTGCCAGCAGTGAGAGGACAGGGGATGGCTATGGCTACACCTTC. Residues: CASSERTGDGYGYTF.

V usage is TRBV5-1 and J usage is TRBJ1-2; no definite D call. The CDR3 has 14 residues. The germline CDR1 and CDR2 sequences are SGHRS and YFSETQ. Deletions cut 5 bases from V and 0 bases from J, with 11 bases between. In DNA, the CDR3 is TGCGCCAGCAGTGAGGGTTACTCTAACTATGGCTACACCTTC. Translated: CASSEGYSNYGYTF.

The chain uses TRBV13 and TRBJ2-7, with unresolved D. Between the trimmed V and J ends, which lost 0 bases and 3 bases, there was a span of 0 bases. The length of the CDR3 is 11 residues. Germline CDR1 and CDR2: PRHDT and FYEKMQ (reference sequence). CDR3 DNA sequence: TGTGCCAGCAGCTTAGGCTACGAGCAGTACTTC. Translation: CASSLGYEQYF.

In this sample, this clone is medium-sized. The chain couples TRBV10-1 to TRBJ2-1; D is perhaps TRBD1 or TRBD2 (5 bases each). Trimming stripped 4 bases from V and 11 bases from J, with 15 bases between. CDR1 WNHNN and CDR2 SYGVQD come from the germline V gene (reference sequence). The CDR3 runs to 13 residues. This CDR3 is CASSVGSGTKQFF. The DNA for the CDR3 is TGCGCCAGCAGTGTGGGATCCGGGACCAAGCAGTTCTTC.

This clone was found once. CDR3 residues: CSVARTGLNTEAFF. DNA for the CDR3: TGCAGCGTTGCCAGGACAGGGTTGAACACTGAAGCTTTCTTT. The V call is TRBV29-1, the J call TRBJ1-1; 8 bases map to TRBD1. V dropped 4 bases and J dropped 0; count of bases not matched to a gene: 4. Germline CDR1 is SQVTM and CDR2 is ANQGSEA. The CDR3 contains 14 residues.

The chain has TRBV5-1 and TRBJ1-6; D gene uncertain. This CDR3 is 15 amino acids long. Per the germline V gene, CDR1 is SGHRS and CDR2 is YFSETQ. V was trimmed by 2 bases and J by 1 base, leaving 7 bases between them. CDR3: CASSLDGSYNSPLHF. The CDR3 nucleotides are TGCGCCAGCAGCTTAGACGGTTCCTATAATTCACCCCTCCACTTT.

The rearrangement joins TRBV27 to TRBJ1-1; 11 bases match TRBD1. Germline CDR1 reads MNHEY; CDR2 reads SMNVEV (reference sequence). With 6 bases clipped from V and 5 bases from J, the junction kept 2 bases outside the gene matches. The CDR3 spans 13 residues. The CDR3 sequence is CASRGQGVTEAFF. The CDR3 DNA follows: TGTGCCAGCAGGGGACAGGGGGTAACTGAAGCTTTCTTT.

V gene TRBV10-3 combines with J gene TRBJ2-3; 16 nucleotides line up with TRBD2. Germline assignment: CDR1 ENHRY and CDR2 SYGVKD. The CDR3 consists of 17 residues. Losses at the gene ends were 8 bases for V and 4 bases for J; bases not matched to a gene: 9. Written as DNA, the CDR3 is TGTGCCATCTCCAAGGGTGGGACTAGCGGGAGGGCAGATACGCAGTATTTT. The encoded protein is CAISKGGTSGRADTQYF.